This T cell receptor (beta chain) was sequenced in a study of cytomegalovirus exposure and HLA in healthy donors. Study results and limitations: Within a later analysis, the majority of CMV-associated TCR beta chains appeared HLA-restricted.

Trimming took 2 bases from V and 0 from J, leaving 12 bases between them. The CDR3 is made up of 16 amino acids. The V gene's germline CDR1 is KGHSH and CDR2 LQKENI. Primers: 60 Vbeta forward and 13 Jbeta reverse. Libraries were prepared by immunoSEQ multiplex PCR; TCRdb keeps only in-frame clonotypes and omits some of them. The sample records around 99,000 clones, roughly 80% being singletons. Though probably carrying unrecorded immune exposures, donors were nominally healthy at sampling. A remark on this clone: Its antigen is still unknown.

The chain is built from TRBV18 and TRBJ2-3; D is ambiguous. Sequences were obtained from PBMCs. This TCR was recovered from a man aged 25 to 45 in good health and CMV-seronegative. CDR3 nucleotides: TGTGCCAGCTCACCAGAGAGGCGGCCTAGCACAGATACGCAGTATTTT. Translating gives CASSPERRPSTDTQYF.